This T cell receptor (beta chain) was captured in a study of blood T cell repertoires in COVID-19. Study-level background: PBMCs, B-cell-depleted T cells, or T cells provided the cDNA or gDNA that made up the material.

A single count supports this clone. Authors' analysis steps: By means of reference gene primer amplification, nucleated cell counts were estimated. Sequencing was performed with immunoSEQ multiplex PCR; in TCRdb, only in-frame clones are kept and a portion is missing. V, J and clone size are those of that table, while D and trimming were read from the DNA. The sample carries 270,000 or so clones, roughly 89% recorded once. CDR1 and CDR2 (germline): SGHNT, YYREEE (reference sequence). With 4 bases removed from V and 1 base from J, the gap between germline ends came to 16 bases. The CDR3 is 16 residues long.

The sequence derives from a woman aged 40 to 50 who had recovered from COVID-19. This rearrangement joins TRBV5-4 to TRBJ2-3; D possibly corresponds to TRBD2 (6 bases). The specimen sequenced was peripheral blood. The CDR3 is CASSAGRDRRTDTQYF. CDR3 DNA: TGTGCCAGCAGCGCCGGGCGGGACCGACGCACAGATACGCAGTATTTT.